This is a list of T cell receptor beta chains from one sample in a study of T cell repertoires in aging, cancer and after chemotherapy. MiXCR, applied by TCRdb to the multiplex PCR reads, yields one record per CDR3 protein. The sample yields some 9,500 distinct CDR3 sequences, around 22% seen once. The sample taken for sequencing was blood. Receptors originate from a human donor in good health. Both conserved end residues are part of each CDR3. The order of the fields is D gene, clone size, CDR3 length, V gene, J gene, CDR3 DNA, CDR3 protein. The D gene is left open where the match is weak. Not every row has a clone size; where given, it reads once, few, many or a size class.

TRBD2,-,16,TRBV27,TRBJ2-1,TGTGCCAGCAGTACTCGGACTAGCGGGAGGCTGTGGGAGCAGTTCTTC,CASSTRTSGRLWEQFF
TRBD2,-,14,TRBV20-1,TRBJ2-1,TGCAGTGCTAGAGGTCTAGCGGAGTACAATGAGCAGTTCTTC,CSARGLAEYNEQFF
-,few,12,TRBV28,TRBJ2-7,TGTGCCAGCAGTATCCGTAGGTTAGAGCAGTACTTC,CASSIRRLEQYF
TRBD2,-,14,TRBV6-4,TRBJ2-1,TGTGCCATCAGTACTAGCGGGGGGCGTGGTGAGCAGTTCTTC,CAISTSGGRGEQFF
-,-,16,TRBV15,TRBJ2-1,TGTGCCACCAGCAGAGATGGCCCGGTCTCCTACAATGAGCAGTTCTTC,CATSRDGPVSYNEQFF
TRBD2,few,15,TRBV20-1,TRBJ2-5,TGCAGTGCTACCGGACTAGCGGGAGGGCCTGGGACCCAGTACTTC,CSATGLAGGPGTQYF
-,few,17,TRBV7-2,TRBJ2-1,TGTGCCAGCAGCTCCCGGCTGGGGACCCGCCTCCGGAATGAGCAGTTCTTC,CASSSRLGTRLRNEQFF
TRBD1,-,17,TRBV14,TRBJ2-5,TGTGCCAGCAGCCAAGCTCCCTATGACAGGGCCCAAGAGACCCAGTACTTC,CASSQAPYDRAQETQYF
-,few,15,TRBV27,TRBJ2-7,TGTGCCAGCAGTCTTCGAGAGGGGGGCTCCTACGAGCAGTACTTC,CASSLREGGSYEQYF
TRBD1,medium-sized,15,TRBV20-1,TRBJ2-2,TGCAGTGCTAGAGTACGGGACAGGGTGACCGGGGAGCTGTTTTTT,CSARVRDRVTGELFF
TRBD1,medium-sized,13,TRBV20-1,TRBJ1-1,TGCAGTGCACCACGACAGGGGGGGACTGAAGCTTTCTTT,CSAPRQGGTEAFF
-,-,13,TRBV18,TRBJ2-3,TGTGCCAGTCACCGTTGGACAACAGATACGCAGTATTTT,CASHRWTTDTQYF
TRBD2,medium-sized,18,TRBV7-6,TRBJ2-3,TGTGCCAGCAGCTTAGAAGATGGACTAGCGGTCCCCACAGATACGCAGTATTTT,CASSLEDGLAVPTDTQYF
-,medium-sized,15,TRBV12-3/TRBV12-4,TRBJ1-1,TGTGCCAGCAGTTTGCTCGACAGGCTGAACACTGAAGCTTTCTTT,CASSLLDRLNTEAFF
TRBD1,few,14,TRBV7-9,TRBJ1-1,TGTGCCAGCAGCCGGGACAGGGGGAACACTGAAGCTTTCTTT,CASSRDRGNTEAFF
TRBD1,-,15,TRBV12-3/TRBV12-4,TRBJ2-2,TGTGCCAGCAGTAGTCAGGGGGCGAACACCGGGGAGCTGTTTTTT,CASSSQGANTGELFF
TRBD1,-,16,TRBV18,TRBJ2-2,TGTGCCAGCTCACGGGGACAGGGGAAGAACACCGGGCAGCTGTTTTTT,CASSRGQGKNTGQLFF
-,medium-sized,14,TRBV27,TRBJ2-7,TGTGCCAGCAGTTTCGGGCGGAACTCCTACGAGCAGTACTTC,CASSFGRNSYEQYF
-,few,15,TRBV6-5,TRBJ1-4,TGTGCCAGCAGTTACTCGAGAGCAACTAATGAAAAACTGTTTTTT,CASSYSRATNEKLFF
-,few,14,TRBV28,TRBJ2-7,TGTGCCAGCAGTTTATGGATACAAACCTACGAGCAGTACTTC,CASSLWIQTYEQYF
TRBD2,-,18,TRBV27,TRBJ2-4,TGTGCCAGCAGTTGCAGGCGGGACAGACTAGCGGGAGGGGACATTCAGTACTTC,CASSCRRDRLAGGDIQYF
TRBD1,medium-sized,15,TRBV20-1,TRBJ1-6,TGCAGTGCTCCCGAGGCCACAGGGGATAATTCACCCCTCCACTTT,CSAPEATGDNSPLHF
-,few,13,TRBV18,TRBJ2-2,TGTGCCAGCTCACCACAGGGGGCCGGGGAGCTGTTTTTT,CASSPQGAGELFF
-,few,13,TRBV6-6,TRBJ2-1,TGTGCCAGCAGTTACTCGAATTTGGGTGAGCAGTTCTTC,CASSYSNLGEQFF
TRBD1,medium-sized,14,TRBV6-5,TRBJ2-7,TGTGCCAGCAGAAGGACAGGGGTCGTAACCGAGCAGTACTTC,CASRRTGVVTEQYF
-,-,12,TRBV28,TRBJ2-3,TGTGCCAGCGGGGGGATCCAAGATACGCAGTATTTT,CASGGIQDTQYF
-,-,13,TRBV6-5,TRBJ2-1,TGTGCCAGCAATTCGCCGGGACGGAATGAGCAGTTCTTC,CASNSPGRNEQFF
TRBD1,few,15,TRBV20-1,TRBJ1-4,TGCAGTGCTAGTAACGGAGGACAGGGCCCTGAAAAACTGTTTTTT,CSASNGGQGPEKLFF
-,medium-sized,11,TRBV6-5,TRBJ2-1,TGTGCCAGCAGCCGGGACCTAGAGCAGTTCTTC,CASSRDLEQFF
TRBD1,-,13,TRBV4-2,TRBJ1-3,TGTGCCAGCAGTCAGAGACAGGGGAACACCATATATTTT,CASSQRQGNTIYF
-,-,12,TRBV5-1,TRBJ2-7,TGCGCCAGCAGCCAGCAGGGCTACGAGCAGTACTTC,CASSQQGYEQYF
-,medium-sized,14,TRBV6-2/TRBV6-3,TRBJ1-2,TGTGCCAGCAGTAGAGGTTGGGGTCACTATGGCTACACCTTC,CASSRGWGHYGYTF
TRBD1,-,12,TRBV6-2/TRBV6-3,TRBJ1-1,TGTGCCAGCACCCGGGGACAGTCTGAAGCTTTCTTT,CASTRGQSEAFF
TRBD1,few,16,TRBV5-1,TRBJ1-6,TGCGCCAGCAGCTTGGCCCGGGACAGCGATAATTCACCCCTCCACTTT,CASSLARDSDNSPLHF
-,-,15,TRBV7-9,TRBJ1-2,TGTGCCAGCAGCTTATTTGGGCCGGGGGACTATGGCTACACCTTC,CASSLFGPGDYGYTF
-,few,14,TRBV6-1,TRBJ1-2,TGTGCCATCGGCCCAGGGGCCGGCCCCTATGGCTACACCTTC,CAIGPGAGPYGYTF
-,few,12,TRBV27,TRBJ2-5,TGTGCCAGCAGTGTCATCCAAGAGACCCAGTACTTC,CASSVIQETQYF
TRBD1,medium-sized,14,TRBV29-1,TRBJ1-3,TGCAGCACTCGACAGGGAAACTCTGGAAACACCATATATTTT,CSTRQGNSGNTIYF